Below, one TCR beta chain is given with its context. Antigen: not known. These data originate in a study of beta chain features in type 1 diabetes. All of the isolated RNA was reverse transcribed, so expressed TCRB transcripts were sequenced. Here immunoSEQ multiplex PCR was the method, and the copy in TCRdb shows in-frame clones only, minus some. The sample yields 200,000 to 300,000 clones, 12% to 15% seen once. Notes on the study in general: Within the patient group, naive, central memory and Treg TCRB repertoires appeared more similar to each other than within healthy donors.

This TCR derives from a woman in her thirties or forties in good health. Sequenced input: naive CD4+ T cells from blood.

The DNA for the CDR3 is TGCGCCAGCAGCATCGGACTGGTCACAGATACGCAGTATTTT. Its translation: CASSIGLVTDTQYF. The chain recombines TRBV5-1 with TRBJ2-3, with D maybe TRBD2 (5 bases). In germline, CDR1 is SGHRS, CDR2 YFSETQ. Trimming left V 4 bases short and J 2 bases short, with 11 bases between. CDR3 length equals 14 residues.